A single sample gave rise to the 26 T cell receptor beta chains below, sequenced in a study of cytomegalovirus exposure and HLA in healthy donors. 13 Jbeta primers and 60 Vbeta primers were used for the PCR. The data were produced by immunoSEQ multiplex PCR, yet TCRdb's version contains in-frame clones alone and is incomplete. The repertoire holds tens of thousands of clones, with 79% as singletons. The sequencing sample was made of PBMCs. The receptors were gathered from a man aged 25-45 years in good health and CMV-seronegative.

This rearrangement joins TRBV6-5 to TRBJ2-7; possible D gene TRBD2, 6 bases. CDR1 and CDR2 from the germline V gene are MNHEY and SVGAGI. V was shortened by 2 bases and J by 3 bases, with 14 bases between the two germline ends. CDR3 length equals 15 residues. The CDR3 DNA reads TGTGCCAGCAGTTACATTGCGGTGGGGGGCTACGAGCAGTACTTC. The encoded protein is CASSYIAVGGYEQYF.

This clone was counted a few times. V and J are TRBV11-2 and TRBJ2-7, with D possibly being TRBD1 (6 bases). The CDR3 is 14 residues long. Germline V CDR1 and CDR2: SGHAT, FQNNGV. V was pared by 4 bases and J by 2 bases, with 12 bases between. The CDR3 DNA is TGTGCCAGCAGCTCCCTAGACAGGCCCTACGAGCAGTACTTC. This encodes CASSSLDRPYEQYF.

The V and J genes are TRBV5-5 and TRBJ1-4, with 8 bases lining up with TRBD1. Germline CDR1 reads SGHKS; CDR2 reads YYEKEE (reference sequence). The CDR3 covers 14 residues. Losses at the gene ends were 5 bases for V and 7 bases for J; bases not matched to a gene: 7. The CDR3 sequence: CASSLDRGGEKLFF. Here the CDR3 DNA reads TGTGCCAGCAGTCTTGACAGGGGCGGTGAAAAACTGTTTTTT. Using reference TRBV5-5 and TRBJ1-4 for the parts outside the CDR3, the full variable domain is DAGVTQSPTHLIKTRGQQVTLRCSPISGHKSVSWYQQVLGQGPQFIFQYYEKEERGRGNFPDRFSARQFPNYSSELNVNALLLGDSALYLCASSLDRGGEKLFFGSGTQLSVL.

The chain carries TRBV19 and TRBJ1-1; a possible D gene is TRBD1 (6 bases). V lost 2 bases, J lost 2 bases, and 9 bases lay in between. The CDR3 sequence is 14 residues long. From germline, CDR1 is LNHDA and CDR2 SQIVND (reference sequence). The CDR3 loop is CASSIQGHNTEAFF. CDR3 in DNA: TGTGCCAGTAGTATACAGGGGCATAACACTGAAGCTTTCTTT. Using reference TRBV19 and TRBJ1-1 for the parts outside the CDR3, the full variable domain is DGGITQSPKYLFRKEGQNVTLSCEQNLNHDAMYWYRQDPGQGLRLIYYSQIVNDFQKGDIAEGYSVSREKKESFPLTVTSAQKNPTAFYLCASSIQGHNTEAFFGQGTRLTVV.

V gene TRBV27 combines with J gene TRBJ1-1, with D unresolved. The CDR3 runs 14 residues. Germline lookup yields CDR1 MNHEY and CDR2 SMNVEV (reference sequence). The V and J ends lost 8 bases and 7 bases respectively, with 20 bases between them. CDR3 bases: TGTGCCAGCGGTCAAATAAAGGGCGGGGATGAAGCTTTCTTT. Protein product: CASGQIKGGDEAFF.

This clone was seen a handful of times. This CDR3 is also generated by other DNA sequences in the sample. The chain combines TRBV28 with TRBJ2-5; the D gene is possibly TRBD2 (5 bases). Germline assignment: CDR1 MDHEN and CDR2 SYDVKM. This CDR3 contains 12 residues. Between the trimmed V and J ends, which lost 5 bases and 2 bases, there was a span of 6 bases. The CDR3 is CASSPGQETQYF. CDR3 nucleotide sequence: TGTGCCAGCAGTCCGGGGCAAGAGACCCAGTACTTC.

This clone was seen a handful of times. J is TRBJ1-4 and V is TRBV7-9; the D is unclear. Trimming pared 10 bases from V and 8 bases from J, leaving 17 bases between. Germline V CDR1 and CDR2: SEHNR, FQNEAQ (reference sequence). The length of the CDR3 is 13 residues. The CDR3 region is CAIRDHGWEKLFF. DNA for the CDR3: TGTGCCATCCGGGATCACGGATGGGAAAAACTGTTTTTT.

This clone has more than one count but fewer than ten. This sequence joins TRBV5-1 and TRBJ1-2; possible D gene TRBD1, 6 bases. CDR1 is SGHRS, CDR2 YFSETQ, per germline. This CDR3 comprises 15 residues. Trimming took off 0 bases at V and 8 bases at J, with 17 bases between the two ends. CDR3 sequence reads: CASSLAGIRGRGYTF. In DNA, the CDR3 is TGCGCCAGCAGCTTGGCCGGAATCAGGGGAAGAGGCTACACCTTC.

The rearrangement joins TRBV19 to TRBJ2-1; 10 bases map to TRBD2. The CDR3 loop spans 16 amino acids. J lost 2 bases, V lost 5 bases, and 6 bases had no gene match. Germline CDR1 LNHDA, CDR2 SQIVND (reference sequence). CDR3 residues: CASSVPGLATYNEQFF. In DNA, the CDR3 is TGTGCCAGTAGTGTACCGGGACTAGCGACCTACAATGAGCAGTTCTTC.

This clone is medium-sized. The J gene is TRBJ1-4, the V gene TRBV14, with a weak D call TRBD1 (5 bases). Trimming left V 5 bases short and J 10 bases short, with 23 bases between. Germline V gene data show CDR1 as SGHDN and CDR2 as FVKESK. This CDR3 is built from 16 residues. In nucleotides, the CDR3 is TGTGCCAGCAGCACATTAACGCCCAGGGAAGGGGTAAAACTGTTTTTT. It encodes CASSTLTPREGVKLFF.

The V call is TRBV6-5, the J call TRBJ1-2; 8 nucleotides align to TRBD1. The germline CDR1 and CDR2 sequences are MNHEY and SVGAGI. The CDR3 totals 14 residues. With 2 bases clipped from V and 4 bases from J, the junction kept 3 bases outside the gene matches. DNA of the CDR3: TGTGCCAGCAGTTACGGACAGGGCACCTATGGCTACACCTTC. This codes for CASSYGQGTYGYTF.

V gene TRBV30 combines with J gene TRBJ2-2; D is unclear. The CDR3 covers 13 residues. Per the germline V gene, CDR1 is GTSNPN and CDR2 is SVGIG (reference sequence). V was clipped by 3 bases and J by 5 bases, with 10 bases between them. CDR3 sequence reads: CAWRPTFTGELFF. The CDR3 coding sequence is TGTGCCTGGAGGCCGACATTTACCGGGGAGCTGTTTTTT.

This clone has a handful of counts. The chain employs TRBV11-2 and TRBJ1-3, with 8 nucleotides matching TRBD1. Trimming cost V 6 bases and J 2 bases; bases outside gene matches: 9. This CDR3 is 16 amino acids long. CDR1 is SGHAT and CDR2 is FQNNGV in the germline V gene. The CDR3, as DNA: TGTGCCAGCAGACATCCGGGACAGGCTACTGGAAACACCATATATTTT. Protein: CASRHPGQATGNTIYF.

This clone has just a few counts. The gene calls are TRBV9 and TRBJ2-1, with 9 bases fitting TRBD2. V shed 4 bases, J shed 8 bases, and the junction held 16 bases outside the gene matches. The CDR3 spans 17 residues. Germline assignment: CDR1 SGDLS and CDR2 YYNGEE. The CDR3 coding sequence is TGTGCCAGCAGCACCCGTAAGGAAGGCGGGGGGGCCTATGAGCAGTTCTTC. As protein: CASSTRKEGGGAYEQFF.

This clone was counted between two and nine times. V and J are TRBV7-8 and TRBJ1-1, with unresolved D. The CDR3 length is 14 residues. Germline V lookup: CDR1 SGHVS, CDR2 FQNEAQ. Trimming cost V 5 bases and J 1 base, with 11 bases left between them. The CDR3 reads CASSLPSGNTEAFF. The DNA of the CDR3 is TGTGCCAGCAGCCTCCCGTCCGGGAACACTGAAGCTTTCTTT.

This clone has more than one count but fewer than ten. The CDR3 reads CASSLTPGGVNGYTF. The CDR3 DNA reads TGCGCCAGCAGCTTGACGCCAGGGGGCGTCAATGGCTACACCTTC. The chain recombines TRBV5-1 with TRBJ1-2, with 8 bases identical to TRBD1. V lost 1 base and J lost 6; bases outside the gene matches: 8. Per the germline V gene, CDR1 is SGHRS and CDR2 is YFSETQ. The CDR3 is 15 amino acids.

The V gene is TRBV19, the J gene TRBJ1-2; 7 bases line up with TRBD1. The trim removed 6 bases at V and 8 bases at J, leaving 9 bases unmatched. The CDR3 contains 13 residues. Germline values: CDR1 LNHDA, CDR2 SQIVND (reference sequence). The CDR3 sequence is CASSHDRVRGYTF. The CDR3 bases are TGTGCCAGTAGCCACGACAGGGTTAGGGGCTACACCTTC.

V is TRBV15 and J is TRBJ2-7; 11 positions agree with TRBD1. CDR1 LNHNV and CDR2 YYDKDF come from the germline V gene (reference sequence). This CDR3 is built from 15 residues. V lost 1 base to trimming and J lost 2 bases; unmatched junction nucleotides: 1. CDR3 region: CATSRGTGGAYEQYF. CDR3 sequence (DNA): TGTGCCACCAGCAGAGGGACAGGGGGCGCCTACGAGCAGTACTTC.

A remark on this clone: This sample also contains other DNA sequences that code for the same CDR3. The V and J genes are TRBV28 and TRBJ1-5; D not certain. The germline V gene has CDR1 MDHEN and CDR2 SYDVKM. The CDR3 contains 14 residues. Trimming took 9 bases from V and 6 from J, leaving 18 bases between them. The CDR3 reads CASVNGRQRQPQHF. The CDR3 DNA reads TGTGCCAGTGTCAACGGCCGGCAGCGTCAGCCCCAGCATTTT. The variable domain in full, completed from reference TRBV28 and TRBJ1-5, reads DVKVTQSSRYLVKRTGEKVFLECVQDMDHENMFWYRQDPGLGLRLIYFSYDVKMKEKGDIPEGYSVSREKKERFSLILESASTNQTSMYLCASVNGRQRQPQHFGDGTRLSIL.

For this clone: The sample holds other DNA sequences that translate to the same CDR3. The J gene is TRBJ1-1, the V gene TRBV10-3; D gene ambiguous. Trimming stripped 3 bases from V and 2 bases from J, with 7 bases between. CDR1 and CDR2 (germline): ENHRY, SYGVKD. The CDR3 covers 13 residues. The CDR3 region is CAISDRGNTEAFF. The DNA of the CDR3 is TGTGCCATCAGTGATCGGGGAAACACTGAAGCTTTCTTT.

The V and J genes are TRBV19 and TRBJ1-1; D is uncertain. The CDR3 has 11 amino acids. CDR1 is LNHDA and CDR2 is SQIVND in the germline V gene (reference sequence). Trimming pared 6 bases from V and 4 bases from J, leaving 6 bases between. CDR3 nucleotide sequence: TGTGCCAGTAGGTCTTCCACTGAAGCTTTCTTT. This encodes CASRSSTEAFF.

This chain uses TRBV7-9 with TRBJ2-3, with 9 bases lining up with TRBD2. Germline CDR1 is SEHNR and CDR2 is FQNEAQ (reference sequence). Trimming at V came to 5 bases and at J to 0 bases, leaving 3 bases not matched to a gene. CDR3 length: 15 residues. The CDR3 is CASSPSGTSTDTQYF. CDR3 in DNA: TGTGCCAGCAGCCCTAGCGGGACTAGCACAGATACGCAGTATTTT.

In the case of this clone: The junction departs from the called germline gene at one end, perhaps through a read error. The rearrangement joins TRBV18 to TRBJ2-7; unclear D gene. The CDR3 has 15 residues. Germline loops: CDR1 KGHSH, CDR2 LQKENI. CDR3 in DNA: TGTGCCAGCTCTCCACGAGGCCCTTCCCTCTACGAGCAGTACTTC. Translated, it gives CASSPRGPSLYEQYF.

This clone has just a few counts. The chain recombines TRBV7-9 with TRBJ1-1; D gene uncertain. The germline gives CDR1 SEHNR, CDR2 FQNEAQ (reference sequence). The CDR3 is made up of 14 amino acids. The ends were cut back, 1 base at V and 6 bases at J, with 12 bases in the middle. Here the CDR3 reads CASSLGVVIPEAFF. The CDR3 DNA sequence: TGTGCCAGCAGCTTAGGAGTAGTAATCCCTGAAGCTTTCTTT. Filled out from reference TRBV7-9 and TRBJ1-1, the complete variable domain reads DTGVSQNPRHKITKRGQNVTFRCDPISEHNRLYWYRQTLGQGPEFLTYFQNEAQLEKSRLLSDRFSAERPKGSFSTLEIQRTEQGDSAMYLCASSLGVVIPEAFFGQGTRLTVV.

Concerning this clone: Distinct nucleotide sequences in the sample also encode this CDR3. V usage is TRBV7-9 and J usage is TRBJ1-2; 7 bases map to TRBD1. J gave up 4 bases and V 4 bases, and 3 bases lay outside the gene matches. The CDR3 runs 13 residues. The V gene's germline CDR1 is SEHNR and CDR2 FQNEAQ (reference sequence). As DNA, the CDR3 is TGTGCCAGCAGCTGGGACAGAGGCTATGGCTACACCTTC. This gives the protein CASSWDRGYGYTF.

The chain is built from TRBV7-9 and TRBJ1-2; 7 bases are shared with TRBD1. The CDR3 length is 13 residues. The germline gives CDR1 SEHNR, CDR2 FQNEAQ (reference sequence). V shed 5 bases and J 7 bases; nucleotides not matched to a gene: 7. The CDR3 DNA sequence: TGTGCCAGCAGCCAAGAGGGACAGCCTGGCTACACCTTC. Translating gives CASSQEGQPGYTF.